Presented here are 19 T cell receptor beta chains from one specimen sequenced in a study of response to subunit inactivated influenza vaccine. TCRdb called the RT-PCR reads again in MiXCR, with one record for every CDR3 protein. The sample has 500,000 to 600,000 distinct CDR3 sequences, 7.6% seen once. Sequenced here: PBMCs from blood, sampled around 25 months after vaccination. The receptors derive from a man between 50 and 75 years old who received an inactivated influenza vaccine.

This clonotype was seen more than once but under ten times. The V gene is TRBV6-1, the J gene TRBJ2-3; no definite D call. CDR3 size: 16 residues. Germline CDR1 MNHNS, CDR2 SASEGT. V was shortened by 6 bases and J by 1 base, with 17 bases between the two germline ends. DNA of the CDR3: TGTGCCAGCAGCACCGGGTTATCGGAACGCACAGATACGCAGTATTTT. Protein: CASSTGLSERTDTQYF.

The chain is built from TRBV14 and TRBJ2-1, with TRBD2 matching 7 bases. The CDR3 is 15 amino acids. Trimming took 1 base from V and 8 from J; bases not matched to a gene: 8. Looked up from germline, CDR1 is SGHDN and CDR2 is FVKESK. DNA of the CDR3: TGTGCCAGCAGCCAAGTAAGGCGGGAGAGGTATGAGCAGTTCTTC. Translation: CASSQVRRERYEQFF.

In regard to this clonotype: This may be a read error: a much more frequent sequence differs by one nucleotide. V is TRBV2 and J is TRBJ2-7, with 8 bases matching TRBD1. The V and J ends lost 4 bases and 2 bases, in that order; junction bases with no gene match: 7. This CDR3 is 15 amino acids long. Per germline, CDR1 SNHLY and CDR2 FYNNEI. The CDR3 sequence is CASSGDRKKPYEQYF. The CDR3 DNA reads TGTGCCAGCAGTGGGGACAGGAAGAAACCCTACGAGCAGTACTTC.

This clonotype has at least ten counts. The rearrangement joins TRBV5-1 to TRBJ1-5; TRBD1 matches at 7 bases. From germline, CDR1 is SGHRS and CDR2 YFSETQ. This CDR3 is 14 amino acids long. V lost 3 bases and J lost 6; bases outside the gene matches: 6. CDR3 in DNA: TGCGCCAGCAGCTCGACAGGGCTGACTCAGCCCCAGCATTTT. Translating it yields CASSSTGLTQPQHF.

Ten or more counts support this clonotype. The chain carries TRBV4-1 and TRBJ1-2; 7 nucleotides agree with TRBD1. V gave up 1 base and J gave up 5 bases; unmatched junction bases: 4. The germline gives CDR1 MGHRA, CDR2 YSYEKL. The CDR3 contains 14 residues. CDR3 protein: CASSQGNRGYGYTF. The CDR3 coding sequence is TGCGCCAGCAGCCAAGGGAACAGGGGTTATGGCTACACCTTC.

The chain uses TRBV18 and TRBJ2-1; 12 bases line up with TRBD2. Per germline, CDR1 KGHSH and CDR2 LQKENI. The length of the CDR3 is 16 residues. V lost 3 bases, J lost 7 bases, and 7 bases stayed unmatched. DNA of the CDR3: TGTGCCAGCTCACCGGCTAGCGGGAGGGATGATAATGAGCAGTTCTTC. This sequence encodes CASSPASGRDDNEQFF. Complete variable domain (other parts from reference TRBV18 and TRBJ2-1): NAGVMQNPRHLVRRRGQEARLRCSPMKGHSHVYWYRQLPEEGLKFMVYLQKENIIDESGMPKERFSAEFPKEGPSILRIQQVVRGDSAAYFCASSPASGRDDNEQFFGPGTRLTVL.

This clonotype was detected a few times. The chain links TRBV11-2 to TRBJ2-1, with a weak D call TRBD2 (6 bases). CDR3 length: 13 residues. Germline V lookup: CDR1 SGHAT, CDR2 FQNNGV. The V end lost 7 bases, the J end lost 6 bases, and 13 bases lay between the germline ends. The CDR3 DNA reads as TGTGCCAGCACCACGCCCGGGGGCAATGAGCAGTTCTTC. It specifies CASTTPGGNEQFF. Full variable domain (missing parts from reference TRBV11-2 and TRBJ2-1): EAGVAQSPRYKIIEKRQSVAFWCNPISGHATLYWYQQILGQGPKLLIQFQNNGVVDDSQLPKDRFSAERLKGVDSTLKIQPAKLEDSAVYLCASTTPGGNEQFFGPGTRLTVL.

The chain links TRBV24-1 to TRBJ2-5; 8 bases align to TRBD1. V lost 7 bases and J lost 4; bases outside the gene matches: 4. This CDR3 is built from 13 residues. The germline gives CDR1 KGHDR, CDR2 SFDVKD. For the CDR3, the DNA is TGTGCCACCAGAGACAGGGGTGGAGAGACCCAGTACTTC. The encoded protein is CATRDRGGETQYF.

This clonotype was recorded at least ten times. This chain joins TRBV3-1 and TRBJ1-1; no reliable D call. The germline V and J ends were trimmed by 4 bases and 1 base, with 10 bases remaining between them. The CDR3 consists of 14 residues. Germline CDR1 is LGHDT and CDR2 is YNNKEL (reference sequence). The CDR3 is CASSRAPPNTEAFF. The CDR3 bases are TGTGCCAGCAGCCGCGCCCCCCCGAACACTGAAGCTTTCTTT.

The CDR3 sequence: CASKRGQSAYEQYF. DNA of the CDR3: TGTGCCAGCAAGAGAGGGCAGAGCGCCTACGAGCAGTACTTC. The rearrangement links TRBV2 to TRBJ2-7, with D possibly being TRBD2 (5 bases). V dropped 7 bases and J dropped 2 bases, with 15 bases sitting between them. Germline V gene sequence: CDR1 SNHLY, CDR2 FYNNEI. The CDR3 is 14 residues long.

This clonotype was recorded many times. The genes are TRBV12-3 or TRBV12-4 and TRBJ2-7; TRBD1 matches at 7 bases. After removal of 6 bases from V and 3 bases from J, the junction contained 5 bases not matched to a gene. The CDR3 is 13 residues long. This CDR3 reads CASSQGVGYEQYF. The CDR3 DNA reads as TGTGCCAGCAGCCAGGGGGTGGGCTACGAGCAGTACTTC.

The chain recombines TRBV28 with TRBJ1-2, with TRBD1 identical over 8 bases. Germline CDR1 and CDR2: MDHEN and SYDVKM. CDR3 length: 14 residues. Trimming took 1 base from V and 10 from J; bases not matched to a gene: 8. The CDR3 DNA sequence: TGTGCCAGCAGTTTATACGAGACAGGGGTTGACTACACCTTC. Encoded protein: CASSLYETGVDYTF.

This clonotype has only a few counts. The V and J genes are TRBV11-1 and TRBJ2-5, with D possibly being TRBD2 (5 bases). V shed 7 bases and J shed 9 bases, with 21 bases lying between them. The germline V gene encodes CDR1 SGHAT and CDR2 FQDESV (reference sequence). The CDR3 spans 14 residues. CDR3 region: CASTPGQRPGAQYF. The DNA of the CDR3 is TGTGCCAGCACCCCAGGTCAGAGGCCCGGGGCCCAGTACTTC.

This clonotype has only a few counts. This sequence joins TRBV6-5 and TRBJ2-7; 7 nucleotides match TRBD1. Losses at the gene ends were 0 bases for V and 5 bases for J; bases not matched to a gene: 16. The length of the CDR3 is 18 residues. Per germline, CDR1 MNHEY and CDR2 SVGAGI. In DNA form, the CDR3 reads TGTGCCAGCAGTTACTCGATAGGGGCTCAGGGGGATTGGAACGAGCAGTACTTC. This gives the protein CASSYSIGAQGDWNEQYF.

This clonotype occurred many times. The rearrangement joins TRBV18 to TRBJ1-1; D not resolved. CDR3 size: 14 residues. V was trimmed by 4 bases and J by 1 base, leaving 10 bases between them. Germline CDR1 and CDR2: KGHSH and LQKENI. The CDR3 loop reads CASSRRRENTEAFF. In nucleotides, the CDR3 is TGTGCCAGCTCACGAAGGAGGGAGAACACTGAAGCTTTCTTT.

V usage is TRBV4-3 and J usage is TRBJ2-2; D ambiguous. The CDR3 is 13 residues long. The germline CDR1 and CDR2 sequences are LGHNA and YSLEER. The V gene lost 2 bases and the J gene lost 8 bases, with 9 bases spanning the gap. The CDR3 sequence is CASSQNGWGELFF. As DNA, the CDR3 is TGCGCCAGCAGCCAAAACGGCTGGGGGGAGCTGTTTTTT.

About this clonotype: A read error may produce the germline difference seen at one junction end. The chain uses TRBV14 and TRBJ2-2; D remains unclear. This CDR3 is 11 amino acids long. Germline loops: CDR1 SGHDN, CDR2 FVKESK. CDR3 region: CAISHNRELFF. The CDR3 coding sequence is TGTGCCATCAGCCATAACCGGGAGCTGTTTTTT.

The chain uses TRBV10-2 and TRBJ1-4; TRBD1 might be the D (5 bases). The CDR3 contains 13 residues. CDR1 is WSHSY, CDR2 SAAADI, per germline. V dropped 6 bases and J dropped 8 bases, with 13 bases sitting between them. Here the CDR3 DNA reads TGCGCCAGCAGCGGGGGTTGGTCCGAAAAACTGTTTTTT. Translated: CASSGGWSEKLFF.

This clonotype was detected ten times or more. The rearrangement uses TRBV2 and TRBJ2-2; D remains unclear. The ends were cut back, 4 bases at V and 6 bases at J, with 9 bases in the middle. The CDR3 covers 13 residues. The germline gives CDR1 SNHLY, CDR2 FYNNEI. The CDR3 is CASSARGAGELFF. The DNA for the CDR3 is TGTGCCAGCAGTGCTCGCGGCGCCGGGGAGCTGTTTTTT.